The rows below give T cell receptor beta chains drawn from one sample of a study of control samples from healthy donors and cancer patients. Produced via immunoSEQ multiplex PCR; TCRdb's table is partial and in-frame only. In the table there are 150,000 or so clones, 85% to 90% of which are singletons. The material sequenced was blood. The receptors were gathered from a man aged 25 to 45 in good health. The CDR3 runs from the conserved cysteine through the conserved F or W. Each record gives: J gene, CDR3 length, V gene, CDR3 protein.

TRBJ1-1 16 TRBV18 CASSPSLGRVNTEAFF
TRBJ2-3 16 TRBV7-8 CASSLGASVFTDTQYF
TRBJ2-5 15 TRBV25-1 CASGDRFLVGETQYF
TRBJ2-1 14 TRBV9 CASSVEGFYNEQFF
TRBJ1-6 15 TRBV5-4 CASSLFLSYNSPLHF
TRBJ2-5 16 TRBV3-1/TRBV3-2 CASSQERGSNQETQYF
TRBJ2-5 14 TRBV7-9 CASSRPGRQETQYF
TRBJ1-2 14 TRBV27 CASRGGAGGYGYTF
TRBJ2-7 15 TRBV18 CASSLSTTGAGEQYF
TRBJ2-7 15 TRBV19 CASSYSGTALREQYF
TRBJ2-6 15 TRBV28 CASSPLGAGANVLTF
TRBJ2-1 14 TRBV9 CASSVSGRGDEQFF
TRBJ1-1 11 TRBV5-1 CASSLGSEAFF
TRBJ2-3 15 TRBV5-1 CASSEGQGPTDTQYF
TRBJ2-3 21 TRBV19 CASSKGGRSAGANFSTDTQYF
TRBJ1-1 15 TRBV19 CASTPGTVGNTEAFF
TRBJ2-2 16 TRBV19 CASSLPVASNTGELFF
TRBJ2-7 14 TRBV6-6 CASSYSGRAHEQYF
TRBJ2-5 15 TRBV19 CASSPTPAGSETQYF
TRBJ1-5 13 TRBV7-2 CASSLDGSQPQHF
TRBJ2-6 16 TRBV25-1 CASSGHRPSGANVLTF
TRBJ2-3 14 TRBV6-5 CATPRGGNTDTQYF
TRBJ1-4 14 TRBV11-2 CASSLGRENEKLFF
TRBJ1-2 15 TRBV7-9 CASSLAPVGTEGYTF
TRBJ1-2 16 TRBV5-4 CASSFLDGGDLYGYTF
TRBJ1-1 11 TRBV7-9 CASSQTTEAFF
TRBJ2-1 13 TRBV3-1/TRBV3-2 CASSSRRLNEQFF
TRBJ1-1 14 TRBV23-1 CASPFLTSNTEAFF
TRBJ1-1 13 TRBV28 CASSLDGVSEAFF
TRBJ1-2 15 TRBV6-2/TRBV6-3 CASSYSWDSSYGYTF
TRBJ1-1 13 TRBV11-3 CASSLLLNTEAFF